The sequence of this TCR beta chain was determined in a study of blood T cell repertoires in COVID-19. Overall study context: Sources were T cells, B-cell-depleted T cells, or PBMCs; the material itself was cDNA or gDNA.

V lost 4 bases to trimming and J lost 6 bases, with 19 bases between them. The CDR3 extends over 16 amino acids. CDR1 is SGHNT, CDR2 YYREEE, per germline (reference sequence). Per the study methods: From reference gene primer amplification, estimates of nucleated cell counts were derived. TCRdb keeps only in-frame clones here, not all; method: immunoSEQ multiplex PCR. That table gives V, J and clone size, and the DNA gave D and trimming. This sample has some 130,000 clones, with over 60% found just once. This TCR was sampled from a woman in her seventies with acute or convalescent COVID-19. The V and J genes are TRBV5-4 and TRBJ1-4; no clear D gene. What was sequenced was peripheral blood. CDR3 protein: CASSQNFRGSDEKLFF. The DNA of the CDR3 is TGTGCCAGCAGCCAAAACTTCCGAGGGTCGGATGAAAAACTGTTTTTT.